This section outlines one T cell receptor (beta chain) sequence together with its context. The target antigen is unknown. This entry belongs to a study of T-cell reconstitution after alpha-beta-depleted transplantation in children. Study-wide results and limits: One year post-transplant, T-cell counts and diversity were largely derived from T cells produced anew.

It was with unique molecular identifiers that the TCRbeta library was prepared. A single record per CDR3 protein comes from TCRdb applying MiXCR to the PCR reads. The sample holds a few hundred thousand distinct CDR3 sequences; roughly 43% are singletons and the top ten take under 35%. Germline V gene lookup returns CDR1 LGHNA and CDR2 YSLEER. The CDR3 has 16 amino acids. V gave up 6 bases and J gave up 5 bases, with 17 bases separating them. The sample in question was PBMCs, obtained before TCRalphabeta/CD19-depleted stem cell transplant. V usage is TRBV4-3 and J usage is TRBJ1-6, with D tentatively TRBD1 (6 bases). The sequence derives from a girl aged 2 to 10 with aplastic anemia, due to receive a stem cell transplant. The chain's CDR3 is CASSRRQAGDNSPLHF. The CDR3 DNA sequence: TGCGCCAGCAGTAGACGACAGGCTGGGGATAATTCACCCCTCCACTTT.